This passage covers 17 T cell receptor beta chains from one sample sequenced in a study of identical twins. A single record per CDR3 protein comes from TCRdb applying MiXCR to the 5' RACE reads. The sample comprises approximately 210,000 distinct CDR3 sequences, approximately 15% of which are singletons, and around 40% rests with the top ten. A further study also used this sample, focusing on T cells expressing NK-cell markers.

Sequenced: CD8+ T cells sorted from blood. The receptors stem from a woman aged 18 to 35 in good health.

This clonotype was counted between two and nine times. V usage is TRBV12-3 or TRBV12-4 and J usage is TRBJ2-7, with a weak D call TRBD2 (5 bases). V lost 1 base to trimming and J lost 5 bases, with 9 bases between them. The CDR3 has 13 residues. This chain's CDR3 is CASSLGGFDEQYF. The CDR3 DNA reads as TGTGCCAGCAGTTTAGGAGGGTTCGACGAGCAGTACTTC.

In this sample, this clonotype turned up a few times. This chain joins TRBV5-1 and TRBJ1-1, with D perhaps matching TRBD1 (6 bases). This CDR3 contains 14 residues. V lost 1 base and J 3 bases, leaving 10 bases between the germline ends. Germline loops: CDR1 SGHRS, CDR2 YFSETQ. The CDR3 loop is CASSLRTDYTEAFF. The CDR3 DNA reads TGCGCCAGCAGCTTGAGGACAGATTACACTGAAGCTTTCTTT.

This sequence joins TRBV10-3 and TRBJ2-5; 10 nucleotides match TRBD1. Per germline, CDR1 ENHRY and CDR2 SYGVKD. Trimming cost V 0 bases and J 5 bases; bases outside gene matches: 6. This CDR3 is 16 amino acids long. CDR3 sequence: CAISESLGQGMETQYF. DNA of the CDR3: TGTGCCATCAGTGAGTCGTTGGGACAGGGGATGGAGACCCAGTACTTC.

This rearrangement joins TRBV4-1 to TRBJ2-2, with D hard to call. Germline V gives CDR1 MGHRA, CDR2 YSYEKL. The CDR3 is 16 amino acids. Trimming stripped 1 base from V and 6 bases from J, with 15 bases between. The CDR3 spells CASSQALTVGAGELFF. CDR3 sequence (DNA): TGCGCCAGCAGCCAAGCGTTGACCGTTGGGGCCGGGGAGCTGTTTTTT.

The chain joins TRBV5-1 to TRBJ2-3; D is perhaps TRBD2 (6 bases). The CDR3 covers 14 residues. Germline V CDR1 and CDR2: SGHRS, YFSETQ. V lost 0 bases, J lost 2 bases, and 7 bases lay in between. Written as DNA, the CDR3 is TGCGCCAGCAGCTTGGGGGACTTCACAGATACGCAGTATTTT. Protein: CASSLGDFTDTQYF.

The CDR3 DNA sequence: TGTGCCAGTAGTTCCCTAAGTAGTTCCACAGATACGCAGTATTTT. It is translated as CASSSLSSSTDTQYF. The chain combines TRBV19 with TRBJ2-3; D not certain. The V gene lost 5 bases and the J gene lost 2 bases, with 14 bases spanning the gap. The CDR3 runs 15 residues. CDR1 LNHDA and CDR2 SQIVND come from the germline V gene (reference sequence).

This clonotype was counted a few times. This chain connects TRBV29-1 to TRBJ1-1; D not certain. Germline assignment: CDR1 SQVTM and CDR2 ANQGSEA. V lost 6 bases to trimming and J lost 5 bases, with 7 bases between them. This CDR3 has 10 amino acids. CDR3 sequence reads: CSVPETEAFF. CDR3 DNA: TGCAGCGTGCCGGAGACTGAAGCTTTCTTT.

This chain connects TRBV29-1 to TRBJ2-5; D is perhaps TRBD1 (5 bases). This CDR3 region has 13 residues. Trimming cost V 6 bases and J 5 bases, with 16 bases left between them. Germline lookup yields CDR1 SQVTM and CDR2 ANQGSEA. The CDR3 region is CSVAIGARETQYF. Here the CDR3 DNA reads TGCAGCGTCGCCATTGGGGCCAGGGAGACCCAGTACTTC.

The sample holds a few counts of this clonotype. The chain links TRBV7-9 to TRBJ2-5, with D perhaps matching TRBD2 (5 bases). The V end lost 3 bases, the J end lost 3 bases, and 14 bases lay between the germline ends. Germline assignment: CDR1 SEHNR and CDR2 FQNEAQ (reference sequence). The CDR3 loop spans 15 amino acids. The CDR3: CASSFRSNGEETQYF. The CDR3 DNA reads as TGTGCCAGCAGCTTTCGGTCTAACGGGGAAGAGACCCAGTACTTC.

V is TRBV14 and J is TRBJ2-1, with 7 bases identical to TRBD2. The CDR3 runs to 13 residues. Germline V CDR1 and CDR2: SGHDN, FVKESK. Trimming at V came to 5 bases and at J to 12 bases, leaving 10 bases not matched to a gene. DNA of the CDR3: TGTGCCAGCAGCGCTATAGCGGGTCCGGGGCAGTTCTTC. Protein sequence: CASSAIAGPGQFF. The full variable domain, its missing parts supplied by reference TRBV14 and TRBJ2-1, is EAGVTQFPSHSVIEKGQTVTLRCDPISGHDNLYWYRRVMGKEIKFLLHFVKESKQDESGMPNNRFLAERTGGTYSTLKVQPAELEDSGVYFCASSAIAGPGQFFGPGTRLTVL.

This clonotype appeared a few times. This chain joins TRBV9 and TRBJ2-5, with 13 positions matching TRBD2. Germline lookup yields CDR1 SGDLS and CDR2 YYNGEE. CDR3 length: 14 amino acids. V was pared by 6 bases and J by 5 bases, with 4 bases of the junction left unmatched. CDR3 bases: TGTGCCAGCACCCCGACTAGCGGGGGGGAGACCCAGTACTTC. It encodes CASTPTSGGETQYF.

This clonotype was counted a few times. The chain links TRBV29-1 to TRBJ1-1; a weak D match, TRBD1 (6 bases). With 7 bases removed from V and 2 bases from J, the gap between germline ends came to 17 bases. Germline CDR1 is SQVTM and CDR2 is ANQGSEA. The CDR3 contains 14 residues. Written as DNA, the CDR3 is TGCAGCGCACCCCCAGGGGCGGGCAACACTGAAGCTTTCTTT. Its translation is CSAPPGAGNTEAFF.

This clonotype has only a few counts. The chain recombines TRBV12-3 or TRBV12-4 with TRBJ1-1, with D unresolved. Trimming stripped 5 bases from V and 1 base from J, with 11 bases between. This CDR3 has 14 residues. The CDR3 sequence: CASSGETENTEAFF. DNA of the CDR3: TGTGCCAGCAGTGGGGAGACCGAGAACACTGAAGCTTTCTTT.

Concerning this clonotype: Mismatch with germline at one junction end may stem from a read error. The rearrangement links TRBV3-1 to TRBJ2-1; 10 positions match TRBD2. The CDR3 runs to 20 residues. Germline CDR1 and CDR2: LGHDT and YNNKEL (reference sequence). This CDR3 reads CASCQGPGLATQGTYNEQFF. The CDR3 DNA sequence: TGTGCCAGCTGCCAGGGCCCGGGACTAGCGACCCAAGGCACCTACAATGAGCAGTTCTTC.

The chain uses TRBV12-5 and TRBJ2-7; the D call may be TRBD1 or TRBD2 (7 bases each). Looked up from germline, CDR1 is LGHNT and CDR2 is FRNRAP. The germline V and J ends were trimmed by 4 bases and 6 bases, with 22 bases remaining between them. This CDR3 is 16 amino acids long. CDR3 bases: TGTGCTAGTGGTTCTAGCGGAGGACAGGACCTACTCGAGCAGTACTTC. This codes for CASGSSGGQDLLEQYF.

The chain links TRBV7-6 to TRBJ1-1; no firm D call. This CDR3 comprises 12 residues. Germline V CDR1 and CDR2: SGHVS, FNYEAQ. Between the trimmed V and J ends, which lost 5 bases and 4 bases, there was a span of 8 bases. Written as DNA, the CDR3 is TGTGCCAGCAGCCGAAGAGGCACTGAAGCTTTCTTT. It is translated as CASSRRGTEAFF.

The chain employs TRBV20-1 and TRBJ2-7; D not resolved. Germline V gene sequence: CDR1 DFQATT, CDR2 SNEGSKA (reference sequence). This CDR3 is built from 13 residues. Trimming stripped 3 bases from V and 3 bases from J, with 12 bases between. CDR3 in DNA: TGCAGTGCTAGGCCTCATCGCGGCTACGAGCAGTACTTC. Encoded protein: CSARPHRGYEQYF.